The TCR beta chain under discussion was sequenced for a study of blood T cells in healthy people across ages (dated by TCRdb to the mid-2010s). For context, the study as a whole: Template switching captured roughly one uniquely barcoded TCR beta cDNA molecule per two T cells in model experiments. Using deep sequencing normalized with unique cDNA molecular identifiers, the study measured how TCR beta repertoire diversity changes with age. Donors were grouped into four age groups: young (average approximately 16 years), middle-aged (39), aged (around 56) and long-lived (over 80). Donors of different ages were randomly distributed across sequencing lanes to avoid experimental bias. The study analyzed two additional independent replicas of 1 million unique cDNA reads from the same blood draw for two donors, one aged 18 to 29 and one aged 80 or older.

Overall study results and their limits: Conclusive comparison of naive and antigen-experienced compartments was prevented by the profiling of bulk unsorted PBMCs. Estimates of total diversity from one million sequenced T cells were regarded as lower bounds and underestimates. A strong correlation was found between observed TCR beta diversity and the percentage of naive T cells measured by flow cytometry. As age increased, observed TCR beta diversity per million T cells dropped in a roughly linear way, and a significant reduction was already evident by age around 41. Because the CMV infection status of the donors was unknown, age-related changes in expanded clonotypes may potentially have been confounded. The long-lived group showed more naive CD4+ T cells, fewer expanded clones and increased TCR diversity than the aged group, suggesting age selection.

As concerns this clonotype: Its antigen is still unknown. No base qualities exist here, and no much larger clone lies one base off it.

The library came from 5' RACE. The data were produced on an Illumina HiSeq 2500. A second PCR of about 7 to 12 cycles was performed with a sample-barcoded 5' primer and a J-beta primer mix. Each TCR beta cDNA molecule received a unique molecular identifier from a template-switch 5' adaptor carrying 12 random nucleotides. At least 3 million CDR3-containing paired-end reads were obtained from each sample. All of the RNA was converted into first-strand cDNA using the Mint cDNA synthesis kit, with a TRBC-specific oligonucleotide serving as the primer. After uracil-DNA glycosylase treatment, a first 18-cycle PCR used universal primers M1SS and BC2_uni_R on all cDNA. Processing in the source paper ran as follows. For normalization, 1 million high-quality reads, each with a distinct molecular identifier, were randomly selected from each sample. Reads with shared molecular identifiers were discarded instead of being binned into consensus sequences. MiTCR, with a Q25 quality threshold and the strictest error-elimination algorithm, was used for CDR3 identification, clonotype clustering and error correction. A nonparametric unseen species model with Euler transformation was used to estimate a lower bound on total TCR beta diversity. In-frame beta chains were kept once TCRdb had trimmed the public reads at Q25 with fastp and called clones with MiXCR. Every distinct CDR3 protein forms one entry, paired with its most common genes and DNA. The V and J calls and clone size are TCRdb's, not the authors'. For this sample the table gives over 1,300,000 distinct CDR3 sequences, of which roughly 60% were detected only once. The biggest ten clones account for 6.5% to 8.5% of the sample.

Systemically healthy Caucasian individuals from Russia, 39 in total and aged roughly 6 to 100 years, were included as donors. Ten milliliters of peripheral blood were drawn from each donor into EDTA-treated Vacutainer tubes. Ficoll-Paque density-gradient centrifugation was used to isolate PBMCs, with at least 7 million per sample. Total RNA was extracted from PBMCs with Trizol reagent, with at least 5.5 micrograms obtained per sample. For every donor, an aliquot of PBMCs went through flow cytometry to measure the percentages of naive CD45RAhigh/CD27high T cells. The receptor was derived from a man aged 18 to 29 in good health. Sequenced: blood.

The DNA is as follows: TGCAGCGACCTCTCAGGCGGCACTGAAGCTTTCTTT. It is translated as CSDLSGGTEAFF. The chain was built from TRBV29-1 and TRBJ1-1, with no confidently assigned D gene. CDR1 SQVTM and CDR2 ANQGSEA were looked up in the germline V gene. V gives up 7 bases and J gives up 4 bases, and the segment between their germline ends measures 13 bases. Measured from the cysteine to the phenylalanine, the CDR3 is 12 residues long. Only the CDR3 portion is preserved as DNA: 36 bases, with reading frame beginning at the first base. The full variable domain, with segments outside the CDR3 supplied by the reference TRBV29-1 and TRBJ1-1 proteins, appears as SAVISQKPSRDICQRGTSLTIQCQVDSQVTMMFWYRQQPGQSLTLIATANQGSEATYESGFVIDKFPISRPNLTFSTLTVSNMSPEDSSIYLCSDLSGGTEAFFGQGTRLTVV.